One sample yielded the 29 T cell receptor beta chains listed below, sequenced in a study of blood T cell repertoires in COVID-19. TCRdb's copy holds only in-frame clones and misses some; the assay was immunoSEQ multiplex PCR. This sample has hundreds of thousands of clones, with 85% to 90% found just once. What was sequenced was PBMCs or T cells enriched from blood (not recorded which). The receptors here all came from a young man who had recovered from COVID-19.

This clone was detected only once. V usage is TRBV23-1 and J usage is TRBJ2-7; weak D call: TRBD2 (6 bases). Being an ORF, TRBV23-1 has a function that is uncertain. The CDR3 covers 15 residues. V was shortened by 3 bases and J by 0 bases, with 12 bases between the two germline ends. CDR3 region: CASSQWGLPSYEQYF. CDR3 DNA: TGCGCCAGCAGTCAGTGGGGACTCCCCTCCTACGAGCAGTACTTC.

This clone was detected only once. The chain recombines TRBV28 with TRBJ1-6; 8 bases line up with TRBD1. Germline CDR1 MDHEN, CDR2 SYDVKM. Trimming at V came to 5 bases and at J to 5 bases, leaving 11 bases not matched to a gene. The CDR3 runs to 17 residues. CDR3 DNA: TGTGCCAGCAGTCCGGGGACAGGCAGGGCTAATAATTCACCCCTCCACTTT. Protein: CASSPGTGRANNSPLHF.

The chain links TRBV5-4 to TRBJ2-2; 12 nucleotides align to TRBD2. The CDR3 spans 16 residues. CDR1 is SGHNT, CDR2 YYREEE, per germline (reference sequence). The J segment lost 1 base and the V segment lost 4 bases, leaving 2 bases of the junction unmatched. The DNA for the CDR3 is TGTGCCAGCAGCCCGGGACTAGCGGGGAACACCGGGGAGCTGTTTTTT. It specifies CASSPGLAGNTGELFF.

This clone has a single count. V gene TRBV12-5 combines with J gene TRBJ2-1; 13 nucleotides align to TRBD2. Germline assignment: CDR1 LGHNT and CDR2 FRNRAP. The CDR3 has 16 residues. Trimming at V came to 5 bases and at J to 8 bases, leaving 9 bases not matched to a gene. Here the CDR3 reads CASGALAGGPTYEQFF. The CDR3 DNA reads TGTGCTAGTGGTGCACTAGCGGGAGGGCCGACATATGAGCAGTTCTTC.

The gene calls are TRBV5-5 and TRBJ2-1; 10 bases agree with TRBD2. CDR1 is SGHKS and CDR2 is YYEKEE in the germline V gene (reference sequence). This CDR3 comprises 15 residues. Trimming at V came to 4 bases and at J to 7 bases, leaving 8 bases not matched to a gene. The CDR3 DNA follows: TGTGCCAGCAGCCCTCCGGGAGCGGGAGGGAATGAGCAGTTCTTC. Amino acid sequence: CASSPPGAGGNEQFF. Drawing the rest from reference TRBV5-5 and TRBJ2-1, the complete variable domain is DAGVTQSPTHLIKTRGQQVTLRCSPISGHKSVSWYQQVLGQGPQFIFQYYEKEERGRGNFPDRFSARQFPNYSSELNVNALLLGDSALYLCASSPPGAGGNEQFFGPGTRLTVL.

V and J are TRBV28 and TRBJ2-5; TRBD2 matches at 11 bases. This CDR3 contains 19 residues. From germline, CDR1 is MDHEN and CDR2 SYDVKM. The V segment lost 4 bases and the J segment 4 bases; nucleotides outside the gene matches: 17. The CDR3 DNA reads TGTGCCAGCAGTTACCACACGGGACTAGCGGAGGGGGGCCTAGAGACCCAGTACTTC. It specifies CASSYHTGLAEGGLETQYF.

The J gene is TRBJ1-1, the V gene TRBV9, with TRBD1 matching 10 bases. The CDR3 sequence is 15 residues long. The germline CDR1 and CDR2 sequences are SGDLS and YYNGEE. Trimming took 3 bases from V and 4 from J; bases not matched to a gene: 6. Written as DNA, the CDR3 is TGTGCCAGCAGCGGAAGACAGGGGGCAATCACTGAAGCTTTCTTT. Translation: CASSGRQGAITEAFF.

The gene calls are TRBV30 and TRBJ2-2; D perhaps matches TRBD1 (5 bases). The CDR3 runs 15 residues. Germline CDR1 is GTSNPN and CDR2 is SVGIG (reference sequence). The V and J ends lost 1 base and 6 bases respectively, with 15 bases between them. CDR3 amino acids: CAWSDPTAWAGELFF. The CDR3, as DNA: TGTGCCTGGAGTGACCCGACAGCTTGGGCCGGGGAGCTGTTTTTT.

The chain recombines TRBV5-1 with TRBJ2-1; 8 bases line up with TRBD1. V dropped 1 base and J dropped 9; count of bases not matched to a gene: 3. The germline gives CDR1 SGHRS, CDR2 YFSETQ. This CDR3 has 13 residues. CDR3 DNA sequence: TGCGCCAGCAGCTTGACAGGGGGATTTGAGCAGTTCTTC. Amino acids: CASSLTGGFEQFF.

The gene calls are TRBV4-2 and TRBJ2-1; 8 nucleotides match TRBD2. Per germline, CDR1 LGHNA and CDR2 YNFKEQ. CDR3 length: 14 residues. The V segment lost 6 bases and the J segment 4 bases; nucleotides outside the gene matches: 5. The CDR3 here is CASRRRGEYNEQFF. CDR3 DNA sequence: TGTGCCAGCAGAAGGCGGGGGGAGTACAATGAGCAGTTCTTC.

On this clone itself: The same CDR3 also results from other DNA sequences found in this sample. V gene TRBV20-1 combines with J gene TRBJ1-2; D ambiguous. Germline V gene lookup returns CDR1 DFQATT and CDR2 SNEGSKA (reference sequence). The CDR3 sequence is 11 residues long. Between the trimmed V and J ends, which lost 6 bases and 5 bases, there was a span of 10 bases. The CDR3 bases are TGCAGTGCGGAAGCCGGGTATGGCTACACCTTC. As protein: CSAEAGYGYTF.

Here the CDR3 DNA reads TGTGCCATCAGTGGTGGGGGGACGAACACCGGGGAGCTGTTTTTT. Protein: CAISGGGTNTGELFF. The chain employs TRBV10-3 and TRBJ2-2, with D perhaps TRBD2 (6 bases). CDR3 length: 15 residues. Germline CDR1 is ENHRY and CDR2 is SYGVKD. V lost 4 bases to trimming and J lost 0 bases, with 9 bases between them.

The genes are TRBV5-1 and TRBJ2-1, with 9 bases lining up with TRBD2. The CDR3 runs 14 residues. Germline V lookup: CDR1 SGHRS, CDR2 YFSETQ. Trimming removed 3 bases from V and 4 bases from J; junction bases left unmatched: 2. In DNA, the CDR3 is TGCGCCAGCAGCTCCAGCGGGGGGTACAATGAGCAGTTCTTC. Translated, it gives CASSSSGGYNEQFF.

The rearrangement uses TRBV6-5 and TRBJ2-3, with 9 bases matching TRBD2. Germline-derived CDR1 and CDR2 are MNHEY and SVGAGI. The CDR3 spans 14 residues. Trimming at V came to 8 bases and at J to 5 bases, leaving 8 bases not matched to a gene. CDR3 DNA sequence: TGTGCCAGCGCGGGAGGGGGATTGGGAGATACGCAGTATTTT. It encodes CASAGGGLGDTQYF.

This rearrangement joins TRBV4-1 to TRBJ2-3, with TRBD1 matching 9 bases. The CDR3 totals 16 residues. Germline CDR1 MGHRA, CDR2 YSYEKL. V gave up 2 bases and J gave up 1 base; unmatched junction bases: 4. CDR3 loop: CASSQIRQGGTDTQYF. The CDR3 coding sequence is TGCGCCAGCAGCCAAATAAGACAGGGGGGCACAGATACGCAGTATTTT.

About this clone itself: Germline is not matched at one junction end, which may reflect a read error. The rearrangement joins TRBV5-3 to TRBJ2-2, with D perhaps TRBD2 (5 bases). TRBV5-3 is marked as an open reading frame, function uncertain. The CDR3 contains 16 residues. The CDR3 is CVRSLYPKRHTGELFF. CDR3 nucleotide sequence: TGTGTCAGAAGCTTGTATCCTAAGCGGCACACCGGGGAGCTGTTTTTT.

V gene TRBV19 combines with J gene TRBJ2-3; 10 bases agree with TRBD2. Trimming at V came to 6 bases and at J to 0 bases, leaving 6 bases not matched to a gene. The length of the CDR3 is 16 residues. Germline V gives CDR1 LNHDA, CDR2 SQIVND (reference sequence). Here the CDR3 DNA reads TGTGCCAGTAGCCTGTGGACTAGCGGTAGCACAGATACGCAGTATTTT. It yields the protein CASSLWTSGSTDTQYF.

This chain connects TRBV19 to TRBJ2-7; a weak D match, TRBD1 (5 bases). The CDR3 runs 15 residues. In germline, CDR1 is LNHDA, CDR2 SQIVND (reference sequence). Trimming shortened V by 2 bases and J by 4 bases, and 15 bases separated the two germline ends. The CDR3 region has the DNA TGTGCCAGTAGTATATATGACAGCGATAGGTACGAGCAGTACTTC. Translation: CASSIYDSDRYEQYF.

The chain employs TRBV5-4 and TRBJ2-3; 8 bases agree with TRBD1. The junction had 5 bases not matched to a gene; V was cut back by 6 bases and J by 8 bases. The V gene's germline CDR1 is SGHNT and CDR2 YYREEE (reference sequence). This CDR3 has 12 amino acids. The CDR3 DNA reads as TGTGCCAGCAACTCACAGGGGGGTACGCAGTATTTT. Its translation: CASNSQGGTQYF.

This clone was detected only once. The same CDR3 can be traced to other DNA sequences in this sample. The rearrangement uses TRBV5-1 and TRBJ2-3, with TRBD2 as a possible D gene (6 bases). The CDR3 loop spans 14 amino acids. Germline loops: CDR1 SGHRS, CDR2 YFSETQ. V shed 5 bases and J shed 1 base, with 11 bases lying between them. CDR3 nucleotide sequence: TGCGCCAGCAGTCCTTCTAGCGGCACAGATACGCAGTATTTT. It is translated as CASSPSSGTDTQYF. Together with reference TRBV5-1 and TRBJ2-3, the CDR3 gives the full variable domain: KAGVTQTPRYLIKTRGQQVTLSCSPISGHRSVSWYQQTPGQGLQFLFEYFSETQRNKGNFPGRFSGRQFSNSRSEMNVSTLELGDSALYLCASSPSSGTDTQYFGPGTRLTVL.

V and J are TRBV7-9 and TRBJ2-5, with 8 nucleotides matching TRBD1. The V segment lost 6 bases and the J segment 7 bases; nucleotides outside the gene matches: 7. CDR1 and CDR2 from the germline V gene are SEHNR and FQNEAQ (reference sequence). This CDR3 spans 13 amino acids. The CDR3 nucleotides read TGTGCCAGCAGGCCGACAGGGGTCTCGACCCAGTACTTC. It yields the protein CASRPTGVSTQYF.

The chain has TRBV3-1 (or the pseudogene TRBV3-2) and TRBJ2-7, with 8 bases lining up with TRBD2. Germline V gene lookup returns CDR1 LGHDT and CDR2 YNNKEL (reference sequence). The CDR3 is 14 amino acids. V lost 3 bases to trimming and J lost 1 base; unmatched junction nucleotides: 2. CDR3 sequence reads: CASSQGLVSYEQYF. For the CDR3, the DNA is TGTGCCAGCAGCCAGGGACTAGTTTCCTACGAGCAGTACTTC.

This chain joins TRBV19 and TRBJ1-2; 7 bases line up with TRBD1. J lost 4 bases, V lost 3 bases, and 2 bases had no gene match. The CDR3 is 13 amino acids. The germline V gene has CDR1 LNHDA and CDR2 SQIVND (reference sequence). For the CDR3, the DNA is TGTGCCAGTAGTATTGGGACAGCCTATGGCTACACCTTC. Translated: CASSIGTAYGYTF.

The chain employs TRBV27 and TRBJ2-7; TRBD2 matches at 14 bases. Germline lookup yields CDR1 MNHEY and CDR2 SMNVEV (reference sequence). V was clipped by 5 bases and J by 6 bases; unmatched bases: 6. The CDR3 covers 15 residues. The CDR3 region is CASSARLAGGVEQYF. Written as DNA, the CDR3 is TGTGCCAGCAGTGCCCGACTAGCGGGAGGGGTCGAGCAGTACTTC.

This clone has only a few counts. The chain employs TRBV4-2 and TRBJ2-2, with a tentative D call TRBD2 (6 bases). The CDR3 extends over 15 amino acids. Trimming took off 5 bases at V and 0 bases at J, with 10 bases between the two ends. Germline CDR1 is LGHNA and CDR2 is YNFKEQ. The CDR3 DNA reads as TGTGCCAGCAGCTGGGGCGGGGCGAACACCGGGGAGCTGTTTTTT. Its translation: CASSWGGANTGELFF.

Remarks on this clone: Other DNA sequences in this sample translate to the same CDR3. The CDR3 bases are TGTGCCAGCAGCTTGAGACAGGGGAGGGATTCACCCCTCCACTTT. The encoded protein is CASSLRQGRDSPLHF. The V call is TRBV7-8, the J call TRBJ1-6, with 8 bases aligning to TRBD1. J gave up 8 bases and V 3 bases, and 6 bases lay outside the gene matches. This CDR3 is built from 15 residues. CDR1 SGHVS and CDR2 FQNEAQ come from the germline V gene.

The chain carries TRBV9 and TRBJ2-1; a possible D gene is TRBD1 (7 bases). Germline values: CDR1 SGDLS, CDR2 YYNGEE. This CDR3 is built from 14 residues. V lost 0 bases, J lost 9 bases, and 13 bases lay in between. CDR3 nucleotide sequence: TGTGCCAGCAGCGTAGAGTGGCAGGGGGGTGAGCAGTTCTTC. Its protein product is CASSVEWQGGEQFF.

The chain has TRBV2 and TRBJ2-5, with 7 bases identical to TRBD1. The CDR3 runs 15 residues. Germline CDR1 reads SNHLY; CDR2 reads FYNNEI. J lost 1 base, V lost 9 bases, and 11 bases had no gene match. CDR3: CASKALGGTQETQYF. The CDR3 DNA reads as TGTGCCAGTAAGGCCTTAGGGGGCACCCAAGAGACCCAGTACTTC.

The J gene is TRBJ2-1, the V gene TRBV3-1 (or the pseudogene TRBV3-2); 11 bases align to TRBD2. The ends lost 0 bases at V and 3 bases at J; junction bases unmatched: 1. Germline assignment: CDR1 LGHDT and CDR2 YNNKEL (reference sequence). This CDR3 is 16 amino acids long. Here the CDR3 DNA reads TGTGCCAGCAGCCAAGAGGGACTAGCGGTCTACAATGAGCAGTTCTTC. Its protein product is CASSQEGLAVYNEQFF.